This T cell receptor beta chain is drawn from a study of CD8+CD57+ T cells in acquired aplastic anemia. Using genomic DNA as the template, TCR beta VDJ and CDR3 profiling was carried out. TCRdb passed the reads through MiXCR, listing each CDR3 protein once. The sample holds around 200,000 distinct CDR3 sequences, roughly three fifths seen once. Patients selected for sequencing had displayed CD8+CD57+ cell expansion by flow cytometry. This clonotype was counted many times. The germline CDR1 and CDR2 sequences are SQVTM and ANQGSEA. V dropped 5 bases and J dropped 0 bases, with 32 bases sitting between them. The CDR3 has 20 residues.

The sequencing sample was made of sorted CD4+, CD8+, or CD8+CD57+ T cells (not recorded which) from PBMCs. The sequence was collected from a human donor with aplastic anemia. J is TRBJ2-7 and V is TRBV29-1; D is perhaps TRBD1 (5 bases). The CDR3 protein is CSVPKTASSLCNFSSYEQYF. For the CDR3, the DNA is TGCAGCGTTCCCAAGACAGCCTCCAGCCTATGCAACTTTAGCTCCTACGAGCAGTACTTC.